Following are 27 T cell receptor beta chains from one sample sequenced in a study of beta chain features in type 1 diabetes. The study reverse transcribed the entire isolated RNA, so it sequenced expressed TCRB transcripts. TCRdb's copy holds only in-frame clones and misses some; the assay was immunoSEQ multiplex PCR. The data hold under 300,000 clones, with around 7.8% observed a single time. Sequenced sample: central memory CD4+ T cells from blood. These receptors came from a young woman in good health.

A note on this clone: Other DNA sequences in this specimen translate into the identical CDR3. The chain employs TRBV4-2 and TRBJ2-7; D is possibly TRBD2 (5 bases). Between the trimmed V and J ends, which lost 1 base and 4 bases, there was a span of 5 bases. This CDR3 comprises 12 residues. The germline CDR1 and CDR2 sequences are LGHNA and YNFKEQ. CDR3 in amino acids: CASSQAGYEQYF. In nucleotides, the CDR3 is TGTGCCAGCAGCCAAGCGGGGTACGAGCAGTACTTC.

The chain combines TRBV7-9 with TRBJ1-6; D might be TRBD1 (6 bases). CDR3 length equals 13 residues. CDR1 SEHNR and CDR2 FQNEAQ come from the germline V gene (reference sequence). Trimming removed 5 bases at V and 8 bases at J, with 10 bases between. The CDR3, as DNA: TGTGCCAGCAGCCGCAGGACAGATTCACCCCTCCACTTT. Its protein is CASSRRTDSPLHF.

This clone was seen a handful of times. The chain uses TRBV14 and TRBJ2-3; TRBD2 aligns across 8 bases. Germline V lookup: CDR1 SGHDN, CDR2 FVKESK. The CDR3 has 17 residues. V was pared by 3 bases and J by 0 bases, with 8 bases of the junction left unmatched. The CDR3 DNA follows: TGTGCCAGCAGCCAGATCGGGGGGGCAAGTAGCACAGATACGCAGTATTTT. It yields the protein CASSQIGGASSTDTQYF.

The V and J genes are TRBV7-9 and TRBJ1-3; D gene unclear. Looked up from germline, CDR1 is SEHNR and CDR2 is FQNEAQ (reference sequence). CDR3 size: 15 residues. The V end lost 6 bases, the J end lost 4 bases, and 16 bases lay between the germline ends. The CDR3 DNA sequence: TGTGCCAGCAGGCGTGCCTCGGGCCGCGGAAACACCATATATTTT. It translates to CASRRASGRGNTIYF.

The chain is built from TRBV15 and TRBJ1-3, with TRBD1 as a possible D gene (6 bases). CDR1 is LNHNV, CDR2 YYDKDF, per germline (reference sequence). This CDR3 has 18 amino acids. V lost 0 bases and J lost 0, with 15 bases in between. The chain's CDR3 is CATSRDSGAVLSGNTIYF. The CDR3, as DNA: TGTGCCACCAGCAGAGATTCAGGGGCCGTTCTCTCTGGAAACACCATATATTTT.

This chain uses TRBV5-4 with TRBJ1-2, with 9 bases aligning to TRBD1. The V and J ends lost 4 bases and 4 bases, in that order; junction bases with no gene match: 11. Germline V gene data show CDR1 as SGHNT and CDR2 as YYREEE (reference sequence). CDR3 length: 16 residues. The CDR3 DNA follows: TGTGCCAGCAGCGGCTGGACAGGGGAGGCGGGCTATGGCTACACCTTC. This gives the protein CASSGWTGEAGYGYTF.

This clone was counted only a few times. CDR3 protein: CASSRVEGKYNEQFF. DNA for the CDR3: TGCGCCAGCAGCCGGGTGGAGGGGAAATACAATGAGCAGTTCTTC. The gene calls are TRBV4-3 and TRBJ2-1; tentatively, D is TRBD2 (6 bases). The CDR3 covers 15 residues. V dropped 4 bases and J dropped 4 bases, with 14 bases sitting between them. Germline values: CDR1 LGHNA, CDR2 YSLEER.

This clone appeared a few times. The chain is built from TRBV5-4 and TRBJ1-3, with 9 nucleotides matching TRBD1. From germline, CDR1 is SGHNT and CDR2 YYREEE (reference sequence). The CDR3 covers 15 residues. V lost 4 bases and J lost 0; bases outside the gene matches: 2. The DNA of the CDR3 is TGTGCCAGCAGCCGGGACAGGGTCTCTGGAAACACCATATATTTT. Encoded protein: CASSRDRVSGNTIYF.

This clone was recorded many times. This CDR3 is CASNWNDRANSPLHF. The CDR3 DNA sequence: TGTGCCAGCAACTGGAATGACAGGGCGAATTCACCCCTCCACTTT. The chain combines TRBV27 with TRBJ1-6; 7 bases are shared with TRBD1. Unmatched junction bases numbered 10, after V lost 7 bases and J lost 7 bases. Germline loops: CDR1 MNHEY, CDR2 SMNVEV (reference sequence). The CDR3 contains 15 residues.

This chain uses TRBV2 with TRBJ1-5; 10 bases align to TRBD1. J gave up 4 bases and V 6 bases, and 0 bases lay outside the gene matches. CDR1 SNHLY and CDR2 FYNNEI come from the germline V gene. This CDR3 region has 13 residues. The CDR3 loop is CASRGQGNQPQHF. CDR3 nucleotides: TGTGCCAGCAGGGGACAGGGGAATCAGCCCCAGCATTTT. Full variable domain (rest looked up from reference TRBV2 and TRBJ1-5): EPEVTQTPSHQVTQMGQEVILRCVPISNHLYFYWYRQILGQKVEFLVSFYNNEISEKSEIFDDQFSVERPDGSNFTLKIRSTKLEDSAMYFCASRGQGNQPQHFGDGTRLSIL.

This clone was observed a handful of times. As DNA, the CDR3 is TGTGCCACCATACAAGGGAGAGGGAACACTGAAGCTTTCTTT. Translated, it gives CATIQGRGNTEAFF. V is TRBV19 and J is TRBJ1-1, with unresolved D. The CDR3 runs 14 residues. Germline V gene sequence: CDR1 LNHDA, CDR2 SQIVND (reference sequence). V was trimmed by 10 bases and J by 1 base, leaving 16 bases between them.

This clone was observed a few times. This rearrangement joins TRBV19 to TRBJ2-5; the D gene could be TRBD1 or TRBD2 (5 bases each). The CDR3 is 13 amino acids. Germline values: CDR1 LNHDA, CDR2 SQIVND (reference sequence). The V end lost 7 bases, the J end lost 5 bases, and 14 bases lay between the germline ends. CDR3 protein: CASNARGGETQYF. In nucleotides, the CDR3 is TGTGCCAGTAATGCTAGGGGCGGGGAGACCCAGTACTTC.

Many counts were recorded for this clone. This rearrangement joins TRBV7-9 to TRBJ1-2; D unresolved. CDR3 length equals 12 residues. Looked up from germline, CDR1 is SEHNR and CDR2 is FQNEAQ (reference sequence). V was pared by 1 base and J by 7 bases, with 7 bases between. Written as DNA, the CDR3 is TGTGCCAGCAGCTTAGAGCTGGCTGGCTACACCTTC. Translated: CASSLELAGYTF.

The V gene is TRBV7-3, the J gene TRBJ2-1, with 8 bases lining up with TRBD2. Losses at the gene ends were 5 bases for V and 8 bases for J; bases not matched to a gene: 8. This CDR3 contains 14 residues. The germline V gene has CDR1 SGHTA and CDR2 FQGTGA. This CDR3 reads CASSTDSGVHEQFF. In nucleotides, the CDR3 is TGTGCCAGCAGCACCGATAGCGGGGTTCATGAGCAGTTCTTC. Based on the CDR3 plus reference TRBV7-3 and TRBJ2-1, the full variable domain is GAGVSQTPSNKVTEKGKYVELRCDPISGHTALYWYRQSLGQGPEFLIYFQGTGAADDSGLPNDRFFAVRPEGSVSTLKIQRTERGDSAVYLCASSTDSGVHEQFFGPGTRLTVL.

This clone was picked up a small number of times. The chain employs TRBV7-9 and TRBJ2-2, with TRBD1 identical over 7 bases. V shed 5 bases and J 3 bases; nucleotides not matched to a gene: 6. The CDR3 consists of 15 residues. The V gene's germline CDR1 is SEHNR and CDR2 FQNEAQ (reference sequence). CDR3 sequence reads: CASSTDRVYTGELFF. CDR3 DNA: TGTGCCAGCAGCACCGACAGGGTTTACACCGGGGAGCTGTTTTTT.

This clone was detected a few times. This chain connects TRBV7-9 to TRBJ2-6; TRBD1 matches at 8 bases. Germline loops: CDR1 SEHNR, CDR2 FQNEAQ (reference sequence). The CDR3 has 19 amino acids. V shed 4 bases and J 1 base; nucleotides not matched to a gene: 12. The CDR3 bases are TGTGCCAGCAGCTCCAGAGGGACAGGCGCCCTATCTGGGGCCAACGTCCTGACTTTC. This encodes CASSSRGTGALSGANVLTF.

The rearrangement uses TRBV7-3 and TRBJ1-1, with D possibly being TRBD1 (5 bases). The ends were cut back, 2 bases at V and 5 bases at J, with 9 bases in the middle. Germline CDR1 reads SGHTA; CDR2 reads FQGTGA. The CDR3 is 13 residues long. CDR3 protein: CASSLSRQTEAFF. CDR3 DNA: TGTGCCAGCAGCTTATCCAGACAGACTGAAGCTTTCTTT.

The V and J genes are TRBV29-1 and TRBJ2-1; 7 nucleotides align to TRBD2. V lost 4 bases and J lost 1; bases outside the gene matches: 4. Germline lookup yields CDR1 SQVTM and CDR2 ANQGSEA. The CDR3 sequence is 14 residues long. CDR3 sequence (DNA): TGCAGCGTTGTACTAGCGCCTTCCTACAATGAGCAGTTCTTC. This encodes CSVVLAPSYNEQFF.

J is TRBJ2-7 and V is TRBV5-1; D tentatively reads TRBD1 or TRBD2 (5 bases each). V lost 4 bases and J lost 3, with 14 bases in between. The CDR3 extends over 14 amino acids. Germline CDR1 is SGHRS and CDR2 is YFSETQ. The CDR3 DNA is TGCGCCAGCAGCCCTCGGGGCCTAAACTACGAGCAGTACGTC. It translates to CASSPRGLNYEQYV.

The table lists this clone with a few counts. The identical CDR3 is also encoded by other nucleotide sequences in the sample. The chain recombines TRBV18 with TRBJ1-1; D is ambiguous. Trimming removed 3 bases at V and 1 base at J, with 9 bases between. The CDR3 covers 14 residues. Germline values: CDR1 KGHSH, CDR2 LQKENI. The CDR3 protein is CASSPAQRNTEAFF. The CDR3 DNA reads as TGTGCCAGCTCACCTGCACAGAGGAACACTGAAGCTTTCTTT.

This clone was counted ten times or more. This chain joins TRBV15 and TRBJ2-1; no clear D gene. Germline assignment: CDR1 LNHNV and CDR2 YYDKDF (reference sequence). The CDR3 is 12 amino acids. With 1 base removed from V and 8 bases from J, the gap between germline ends came to 6 bases. The CDR3 region is CATSRGFYEQFF. The CDR3 coding sequence is TGTGCCACCAGCAGAGGATTCTATGAGCAGTTCTTC.

V usage is TRBV29-1 and J usage is TRBJ2-7; D might be TRBD1 (6 bases). The V end lost 0 bases, the J end lost 2 bases, and 17 bases lay between the germline ends. The germline V gene has CDR1 SQVTM and CDR2 ANQGSEA. This CDR3 region has 16 residues. The CDR3 DNA sequence: TGCAGCGTTGAAGATCGCGAGGAGACAGGCCCCTACGAGCAGTACTTC. It encodes CSVEDREETGPYEQYF.

This clone was counted only a few times. The chain links TRBV30 to TRBJ1-1; no firm D call. Germline V gene data show CDR1 as GTSNPN and CDR2 as SVGIG (reference sequence). Trimming stripped 0 bases from V and 1 base from J, with 12 bases between. The CDR3 length is 15 residues. The CDR3, as DNA: TGTGCCTGGAGTGTACGAACAGCCGGGAACACTGAAGCTTTCTTT. Its protein product is CAWSVRTAGNTEAFF.

This clone has more than one count but fewer than ten. Other DNA sequences in the same sample also yield this CDR3. The rearrangement links TRBV7-2 to TRBJ1-1; no clear D. Germline values: CDR1 SGHTA, CDR2 FQGNSA. V lost 1 base, J lost 2 bases, and 5 bases lay in between. There are 13 residues in the CDR3. CDR3 in DNA: TGTGCCAGCAGCTTAGAGGGCAACACTGAAGCTTTCTTT. Amino acids: CASSLEGNTEAFF. The variable domain in full, with the rest retrieved from reference TRBV7-2 and TRBJ1-1, is GAGVSQSPSNKVTEKGKDVELRCDPISGHTALYWYRQSLGQGLEFLIYFQGNSAPDKSGLPSDRFSAERTGGSVSTLTIQRTQQEDSAVYLCASSLEGNTEAFFGQGTRLTVV.

V and J are TRBV11-3 and TRBJ2-1, with TRBD2 as a possible D gene (5 bases). The CDR3 length is 15 residues. The ends were cut back, 5 bases at V and 0 bases at J, with 11 bases in the middle. CDR1 SGHNT and CDR2 YENEEA come from the germline V gene. CDR3 nucleotide sequence: TGTGCCAGCAGCCGTTGGGAGAACTCCTACAATGAGCAGTTCTTC. This codes for CASSRWENSYNEQFF.

The chain couples TRBV5-4 to TRBJ1-1; 7 bases fit TRBD1. CDR1 SGHNT and CDR2 YYREEE come from the germline V gene (reference sequence). The V and J ends lost 4 bases and 1 base, in that order; junction bases with no gene match: 4. This CDR3 region has 14 residues. CDR3 loop: CASSTRQGNTEAFF. CDR3 in DNA: TGTGCCAGCAGCACCCGACAGGGGAACACTGAAGCTTTCTTT.

A few counts support this clone. The chain's CDR3 is CASSHKRNEQFF. DNA for the CDR3: TGTGCCAGCAGTCACAAACGCAATGAGCAGTTCTTC. V is TRBV6-5 and J is TRBJ2-1; D is uncertain. The CDR3 contains 12 residues. CDR1 and CDR2 (germline): MNHEY, SVGAGI. The V and J ends lost 5 bases and 6 bases respectively, with 8 bases between them.